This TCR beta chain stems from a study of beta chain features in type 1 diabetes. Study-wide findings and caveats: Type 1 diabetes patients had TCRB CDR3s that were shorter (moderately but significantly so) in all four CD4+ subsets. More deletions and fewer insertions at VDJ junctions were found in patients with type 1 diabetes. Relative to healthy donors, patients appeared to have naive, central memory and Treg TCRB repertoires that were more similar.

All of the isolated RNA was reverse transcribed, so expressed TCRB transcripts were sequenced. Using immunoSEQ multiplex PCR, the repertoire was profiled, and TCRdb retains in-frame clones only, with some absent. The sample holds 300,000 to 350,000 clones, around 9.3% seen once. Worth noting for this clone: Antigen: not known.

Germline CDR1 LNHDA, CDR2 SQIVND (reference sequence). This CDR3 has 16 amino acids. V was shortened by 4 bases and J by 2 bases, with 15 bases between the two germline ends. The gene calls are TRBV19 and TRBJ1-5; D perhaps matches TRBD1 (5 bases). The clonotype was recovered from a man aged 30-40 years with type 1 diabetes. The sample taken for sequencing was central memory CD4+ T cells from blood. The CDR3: CASSTEHRLGNQPQHF. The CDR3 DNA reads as TGTGCCAGTAGTACCGAACACAGGCTGGGCAATCAGCCCCAGCATTTT.